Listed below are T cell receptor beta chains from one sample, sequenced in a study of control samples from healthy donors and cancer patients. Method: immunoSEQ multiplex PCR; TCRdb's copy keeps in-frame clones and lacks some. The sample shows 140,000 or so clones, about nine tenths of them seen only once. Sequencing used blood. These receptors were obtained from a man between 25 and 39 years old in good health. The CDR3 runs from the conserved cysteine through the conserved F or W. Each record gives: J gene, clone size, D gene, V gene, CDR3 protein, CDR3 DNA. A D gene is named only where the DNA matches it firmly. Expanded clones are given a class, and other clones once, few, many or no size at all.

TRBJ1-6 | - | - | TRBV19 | CASSIAEPSSYNSPLHF | TGTGCCAGTAGTATAGCCGAGCCGAGCTCCTATAATTCACCCCTCCACTTT
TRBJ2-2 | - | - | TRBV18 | CASSTTAGYTGELFF | TGTGCCAGCTCCACCACGGCAGGGTACACCGGGGAGCTGTTTTTT
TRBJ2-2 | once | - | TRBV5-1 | CASSWLGSGELFF | TGCGCCAGCAGCTGGTTAGGTTCCGGGGAGCTGTTTTTT
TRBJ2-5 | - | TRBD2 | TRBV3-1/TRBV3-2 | CASSQAWEGQETQYF | TGTGCCAGCAGCCAAGCATGGGAGGGGCAGGAGACCCAGTACTTC
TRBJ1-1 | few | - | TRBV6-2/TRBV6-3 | CASSQQENTEAFF | TGTGCCAGCAGTCAACAGGAAAACACTGAAGCTTTCTTT
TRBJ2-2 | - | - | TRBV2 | CAGQLQQGNTGELFF | TGTGCCGGGCAACTTCAACAGGGGAACACCGGGGAGCTGTTTTTT
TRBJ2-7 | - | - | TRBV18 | CASSAGQSYEQYF | TGTGCCAGCTCAGCCGGACAGTCCTACGAGCAGTACTTC
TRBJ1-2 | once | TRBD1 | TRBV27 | CASGTGYGYTF | TGTGCCAGCGGGACAGGCTATGGCTACACCTTC
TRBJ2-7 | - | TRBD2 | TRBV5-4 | CASSRGTSGSYEQYF | TGTGCCAGCAGCCGTGGGACTAGCGGGTCCTACGAGCAGTACTTC
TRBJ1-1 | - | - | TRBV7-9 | CASSLLGQMNTEAFF | TGTGCCAGCAGCCTACTGGGGCAGATGAACACTGAAGCTTTCTTT
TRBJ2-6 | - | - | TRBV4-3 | CASSQGEVNVLTF | TGCGCCAGCAGCCAAGGGGAGGTCAACGTCCTGACTTTC
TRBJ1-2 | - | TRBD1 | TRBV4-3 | CASSQQGARGYTF | TGCGCCAGCAGCCAGCAGGGGGCTAGAGGCTACACCTTC
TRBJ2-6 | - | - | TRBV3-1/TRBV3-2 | CASSPRGSGANVLTF | TGTGCCAGCAGCCCCAGGGGATCTGGGGCCAACGTCCTGACTTTC
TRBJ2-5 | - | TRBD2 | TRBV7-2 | CASSPLGGRYETQYF | TGTGCCAGCAGCCCGCTTGGCGGGAGGTATGAGACCCAGTACTTC
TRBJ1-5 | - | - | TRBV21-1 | CASRGVSGLYNQPQHF | TGTGCCAGCAGAGGGGTCAGTGGGTTATACAATCAGCCCCAGCATTTT
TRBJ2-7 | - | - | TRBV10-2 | CASSTPGVSYEQYF | TGCGCCAGCAGCACTCCGGGGGTATCCTACGAGCAGTACTTC
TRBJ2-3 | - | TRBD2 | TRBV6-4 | CASSESGGATDTQYF | TGTGCCAGCAGCGAAAGCGGGGGGGCCACAGATACGCAGTATTTT
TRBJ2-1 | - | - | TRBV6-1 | CASSEGDGSNEQFF | TGTGCCAGCAGTGAAGGGGACGGCTCAAATGAGCAGTTCTTC
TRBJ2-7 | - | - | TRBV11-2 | CASSLTAYEQYF | TGTGCCAGCAGCTTAACAGCCTACGAGCAGTACTTC
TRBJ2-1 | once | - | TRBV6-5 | CASNPAFVNNEQFF | TGTGCCAGCAACCCCGCCTTCGTGAACAATGAGCAGTTCTTC
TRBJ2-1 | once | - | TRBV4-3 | CASSQDTRSEPLNEQFF | TGCGCCAGCAGCCAAGATACTCGTTCCGAGCCCCTCAATGAGCAGTTCTTC
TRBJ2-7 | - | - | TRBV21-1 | CASSKPDRAQEYYEQYF | TGTGCCAGCAGCAAACCCGACCGGGCCCAAGAGTACTACGAGCAGTACTTC
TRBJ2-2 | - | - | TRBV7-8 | CASSPRTRLNTGELFF | TGTGCCAGCAGCCCACGGACCAGACTGAACACCGGGGAGCTGTTTTTT
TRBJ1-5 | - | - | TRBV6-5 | CASRRVGQPQHF | TGTGCCAGCAGGAGGGTCGGACAGCCCCAGCATTTT
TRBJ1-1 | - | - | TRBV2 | CASSAVGGAEAFF | TGTGCCAGCAGTGCCGTGGGGGGCGCTGAAGCTTTCTTT
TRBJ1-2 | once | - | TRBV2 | CASSERGGYTF | TGTGCCAGCAGTGAACGAGGTGGCTACACCTTC
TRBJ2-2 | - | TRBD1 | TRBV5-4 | CASSKPGQGNTGELFF | TGTGCCAGCAGCAAACCGGGACAGGGGAACACCGGGGAGCTGTTTTTT
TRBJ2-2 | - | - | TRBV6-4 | CASSEYDSGELFF | TGTGCCAGCAGTGAGTACGATTCCGGGGAGCTGTTTTTT
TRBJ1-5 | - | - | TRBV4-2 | CASSLSGQPQHF | TGTGCCAGCAGCCTTTCAGGTCAGCCCCAGCATTTT
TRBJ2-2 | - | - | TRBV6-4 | CASSDSGGGNTGELFF | TGTGCCAGCAGTGACTCCGGAGGGGGGAACACCGGGGAGCTGTTTTTT
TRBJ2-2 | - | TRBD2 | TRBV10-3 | CAISSGLAGGPHNTGELFF | TGTGCCATCAGTTCAGGACTAGCGGGGGGGCCTCATAACACCGGGGAGCTGTTTTTT
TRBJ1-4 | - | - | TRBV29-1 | CSVGRFGEKLFF | TGCAGCGTTGGGAGGTTTGGAGAAAAACTGTTTTTT
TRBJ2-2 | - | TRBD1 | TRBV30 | CAWSYNRDRGHRTGELFF | TGTGCCTGGAGTTATAACCGGGACAGGGGGCATCGCACCGGGGAGCTGTTTTTT
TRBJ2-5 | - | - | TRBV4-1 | CASTRWGGLALETQYF | TGCGCCAGCACTCGGTGGGGGGGGCTAGCGCTGGAGACCCAGTACTTC
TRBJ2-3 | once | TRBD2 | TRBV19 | CASRRRGAPSTDTQYF | TGTGCCAGTCGACGGCGGGGGGCCCCTAGCACAGATACGCAGTATTTT
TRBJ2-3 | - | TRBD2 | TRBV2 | CVSSGGQGGNTDTQYF | TGTGTCAGCAGCGGGGGGCAGGGCGGGAACACAGATACGCAGTATTTT
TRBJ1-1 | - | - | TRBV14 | CASSQDYFGNTEAFF | TGTGCCAGCAGCCAAGATTATTTTGGAAACACTGAAGCTTTCTTT
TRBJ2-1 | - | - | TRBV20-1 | CSASFYNEQFF | TGCAGTGCTAGCTTCTACAATGAGCAGTTCTTC
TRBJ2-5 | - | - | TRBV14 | CASSQGARSETQYF | TGTGCCAGCAGCCAAGGGGCGAGATCAGAGACCCAGTACTTC
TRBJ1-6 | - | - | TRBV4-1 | CASSQPVPDSPLHF | TGCGCCAGCAGCCAACCGGTTCCGGATTCACCCCTCCACTTT
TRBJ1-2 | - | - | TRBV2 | CASSPIPNSWGIWGYTF | TGTGCCAGCAGCCCGATCCCCAACAGTTGGGGTATCTGGGGCTACACCTTC
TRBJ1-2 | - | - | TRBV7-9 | CASSSPNYGYTF | TGTGCCAGCAGCTCCCCAAACTATGGCTACACCTTC
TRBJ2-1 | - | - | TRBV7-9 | CASSYLARNEQFF | TGTGCCAGCAGCTACCTAGCTAGGAATGAGCAGTTCTTC
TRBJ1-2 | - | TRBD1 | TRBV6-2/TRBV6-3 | CASSHPGQTLSGGYTF | TGTGCCAGCAGTCATCCGGGACAGACACTCTCGGGTGGCTACACCTTC
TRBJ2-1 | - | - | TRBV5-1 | CASSFSLGEFEQFF | TGCGCCAGCAGCTTTAGTCTCGGAGAATTTGAGCAGTTCTTC
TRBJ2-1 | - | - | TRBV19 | CASSAQSSSYNEQFF | TGTGCCAGTAGTGCACAGAGTAGCTCCTACAATGAGCAGTTCTTC
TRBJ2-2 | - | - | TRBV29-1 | CSVESITGELFF | TGCAGCGTTGAATCGATAACCGGGGAGCTGTTTTTT
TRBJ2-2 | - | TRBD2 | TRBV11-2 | CASSKLAGDTGELFF | TGTGCCAGCAGCAAACTAGCGGGGGACACCGGGGAGCTGTTTTTT
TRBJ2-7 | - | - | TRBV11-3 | CASSLDHGHSYEQYF | TGTGCCAGCAGCTTAGATCATGGACACAGCTACGAGCAGTACTTC
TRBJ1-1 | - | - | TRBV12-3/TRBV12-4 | CASSLGVEFEAFF | TGTGCCAGCAGTTTAGGGGTCGAGTTTGAAGCTTTCTTT
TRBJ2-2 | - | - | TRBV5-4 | CASSSRVANTGELFF | TGTGCCAGCAGCTCCCGCGTCGCGAACACCGGGGAGCTGTTTTTT
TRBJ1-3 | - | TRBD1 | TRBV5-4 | CASSLGTGRENTIYF | TGTGCCAGCAGCCTGGGGACAGGGCGTGAAAACACCATATATTTT
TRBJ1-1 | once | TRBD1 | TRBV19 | CASNQGALGTEAFF | TGTGCCAGTAATCAGGGGGCGCTGGGGACTGAAGCTTTCTTT
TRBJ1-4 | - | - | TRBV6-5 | CASRSAATNEKLFF | TGTGCCAGCAGGAGTGCTGCAACTAATGAAAAACTGTTTTTT
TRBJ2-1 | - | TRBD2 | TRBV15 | CATSARPSGGPSRFF | TGTGCCACCAGCGCTCGGCCTAGCGGGGGGCCTAGTCGGTTCTTC
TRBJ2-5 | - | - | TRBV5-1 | CASSLGLGRAEETQYF | TGCGCCAGCAGCTTGGGTTTAGGGCGGGCCGAAGAGACCCAGTACTTC